Sequencing of this TCR beta chain was carried out in a study of blood T cell repertoires in COVID-19. Germline values: CDR1 ENHRY, CDR2 SYGVKD. Trimming removed 0 bases from V and 8 bases from J, with 14 bases in between. This CDR3 contains 15 residues. Repertoires were generated with immunoSEQ multiplex PCR, while TCRdb's copy carries only in-frame clones and drops some. The repertoire holds hundreds of thousands of clones, with 90% as singletons. This TCR came from a young woman with acute COVID-19. The sequenced sample consisted of PBMCs or T cells enriched from blood (not recorded which). J is TRBJ2-1 and V is TRBV10-3; perhaps TRBD1 as D (5 bases). The CDR3 nucleotides read TGTGCCATCAGTGAGTCAGGGGCCCTTCCCGATGAGCAGTTCTTC. This gives the protein CAISESGALPDEQFF.